Presented here are 14 T cell receptor beta chains from one specimen sequenced in a study of identical twins. TCRdb processed the 5' RACE reads anew with MiXCR; each CDR3 protein has one entry. The table shows 250,000 to 350,000 distinct CDR3 sequences, with around 9.7% occurring only once. This sample was also put to use in a study of yellow fever vaccine responses in identical twins.

Material: CD8+ T cells sorted from blood. The receptor source for this set is a woman under 30 in good health.

This clonotype has just a few counts. The chain joins TRBV10-3 to TRBJ2-5; 8 bases map to TRBD1. Germline V gene lookup returns CDR1 ENHRY and CDR2 SYGVKD. The CDR3 covers 14 residues. The junction had 4 bases not matched to a gene; V was cut back by 2 bases and J by 5 bases. The CDR3 sequence: CAISEGTGLETQYF. The CDR3 region has the DNA TGTGCCATCAGTGAGGGGACAGGCCTTGAGACCCAGTACTTC.

This clonotype was recorded at least ten times. The V gene is TRBV7-9, the J gene TRBJ2-7; TRBD1 aligns across 10 bases. This CDR3 contains 13 residues. The germline CDR1 and CDR2 sequences are SEHNR and FQNEAQ (reference sequence). The V segment lost 5 bases and the J segment 5 bases; nucleotides outside the gene matches: 3. The CDR3 region has the DNA TGTGCCAGCAGCGCGACAGGGGGCGACGAGCAGTACTTC. Protein sequence: CASSATGGDEQYF.

The gene calls are TRBV27 and TRBJ2-7, with D possibly TRBD1 on 7 matching bases. V lost 4 bases and J 3 bases, leaving 16 bases between the germline ends. The CDR3 is 15 amino acids. Germline V gene lookup returns CDR1 MNHEY and CDR2 SMNVEV (reference sequence). This chain's CDR3 is CASSSPQGGIYEQYF. In nucleotides, the CDR3 is TGTGCCAGCAGTTCACCCCAGGGGGGCATCTACGAGCAGTACTTC.

This clonotype was counted only a few times. CDR3 sequence reads: CASPGTSVLNEQFF. CDR3 bases: TGTGCCAGCCCCGGGACTAGCGTACTCAATGAGCAGTTCTTC. The chain combines TRBV6-1 with TRBJ2-1; 10 bases fit TRBD2. CDR3 length equals 14 residues. The trim removed 8 bases at V and 6 bases at J, leaving 7 bases unmatched. Germline V gene sequence: CDR1 MNHNS, CDR2 SASEGT.

In regard to this clonotype: A much larger clone is a single base away; this may be a read error. This rearrangement joins TRBV7-9 to TRBJ2-1; maybe TRBD1 (5 bases). This CDR3 region has 14 residues. Germline CDR1 is SEHNR and CDR2 is FQNEAQ (reference sequence). The CDR3 region is CASGLNPGFNEQFF. In DNA form, the CDR3 reads TGTGCCAGCGGCTTAAATCCAGGGTTCAATGAGCAGTTCTTC.

This clonotype has at least ten counts. The V and J genes are TRBV3-1 and TRBJ2-5, with 12 bases matching TRBD2. V shed 0 bases, J shed 4 bases, and the junction held 9 bases outside the gene matches. CDR1 is LGHDT, CDR2 YNNKEL, per germline (reference sequence). The CDR3 length is 18 residues. The CDR3 here is CASSQELLAGGSGETQYF. CDR3 nucleotide sequence: TGTGCCAGCAGCCAAGAGCTCCTAGCGGGGGGGAGCGGAGAGACCCAGTACTTC.

In its sample, this clonotype was seen many times. The CDR3 nucleotides read TGTGCCAGCAGGGACTCCCAGGGGTCGGAGCAGTACTTC. Protein: CASRDSQGSEQYF. The rearrangement joins TRBV2 to TRBJ2-7; possibly TRBD1 for D (6 bases). The V gene lost 6 bases and the J gene lost 7 bases, with 16 bases spanning the gap. CDR1 is SNHLY, CDR2 FYNNEI, per germline. This CDR3 is 13 amino acids long.

This clonotype was seen many times. This chain links TRBV12-3 or TRBV12-4 with TRBJ2-7; D perhaps matches TRBD1 (5 bases). The CDR3 is made up of 15 amino acids. The ends were cut back, 3 bases at V and 1 base at J, with 13 bases in the middle. CDR3 protein: CASSFLLTGSYEQYF. The CDR3 DNA reads as TGTGCCAGCAGTTTCCTACTAACAGGATCCTACGAGCAGTACTTC.

This clonotype was found a few times. J is TRBJ2-1 and V is TRBV5-6; no clear D gene. In germline, CDR1 is SGHDT, CDR2 YYEEEE. V lost 0 bases and J lost 2, with 12 bases in between. The CDR3 spans 16 residues. DNA for the CDR3: TGTGCCAGCAGCTTGGTTGGCGGTTATCCCTACAATGAGCAGTTCTTC. The encoded protein is CASSLVGGYPYNEQFF.

The rearrangement joins TRBV2 to TRBJ2-1, with 12 bases aligning to TRBD2. This CDR3 is 17 amino acids long. J gave up 8 bases and V 3 bases, and 11 bases lay outside the gene matches. Germline V CDR1 and CDR2: SNHLY, FYNNEI. This CDR3 reads CASSDDLAGGLEDEQFF. The CDR3 DNA is TGTGCCAGCAGTGATGATCTAGCGGGGGGGCTTGAGGATGAGCAGTTCTTC.

The sample holds a few counts of this clonotype. V usage is TRBV12-3 or TRBV12-4 and J usage is TRBJ2-7; D is ambiguous. The CDR3 runs 15 residues. The germline V and J ends were trimmed by 0 bases and 0 bases, with 9 bases remaining between them. The CDR3: CASSLAGMSSYEQYF. The CDR3 DNA sequence: TGTGCCAGCAGTTTAGCGGGGATGAGCTCCTACGAGCAGTACTTC.

J is TRBJ1-2 and V is TRBV27; 7 bases map to TRBD1. V dropped 4 bases and J dropped 4; count of bases not matched to a gene: 12. The germline CDR1 and CDR2 sequences are MNHEY and SMNVEV (reference sequence). CDR3 size: 16 residues. In DNA, the CDR3 is TGTGCCAGCAGTTCGTTAGGGGACAGCCCATCCTATGGCTACACCTTC. It yields the protein CASSSLGDSPSYGYTF.

This clonotype was detected ten times or more. The V gene is TRBV10-2, the J gene TRBJ2-1; 9 bases are shared with TRBD2. In germline, CDR1 is WSHSY, CDR2 SAAADI. This CDR3 has 15 amino acids. The V and J ends lost 2 bases and 5 bases, in that order; junction bases with no gene match: 4. CDR3 loop: CASSEVAGVNNEQFF. The DNA of the CDR3 is TGCGCCAGCAGTGAGGTAGCGGGAGTCAACAATGAGCAGTTCTTC.

This clonotype was seen more than once but under ten times. The rearrangement joins TRBV11-2 to TRBJ2-1; no clear D. V lost 0 bases to trimming and J lost 9 bases, with 12 bases between them. Germline V gene lookup returns CDR1 SGHAT and CDR2 FQNNGV. This CDR3 spans 14 amino acids. In DNA, the CDR3 is TGTGCCAGCAGCTTAGATCGGCCTTATCGTGAGCAGTTCTTC. Translation: CASSLDRPYREQFF.